Reported below is one TCR beta chain. Only a few counts were recorded for this clonotype. Its antigen remains unidentified. No much larger clone exists at a distance of one base, and base qualities are not known. Libraries were built with multiplex PCR. Sequencing used an Illumina HiSeq 4000. iRepertoire HTBI primers and Arm-PCR amplification of CDR3 regions were used to construct TCR beta libraries. Before sequencing, the PCR products went through gel purification. Turning to the authors' computational methods: A total of fewer than 70 TRBV and approximately 15 TRBJ segments were identified across samples and were used for gene usage analysis of CDR3 amino acid clonotypes. Filtered high-quality paired reads were merged into contigs using COPE and FqMerger. BLAST was used to align contigs to IMGT TRBV, TRBD and TRBJ reference genes, with CDR3 defined following IMGT. Clonotypes above 0.1% frequency were classified as highly expanded clones. Repertoire diversity was measured by Shannon entropy, and V-J evenness by the Gini coefficient. A clonotype found in more than one individual was treated as public. The public reads were run again by TCRdb, first through fastp at Q25 and then through MiXCR, and only productive beta chains were kept. Entries that share a CDR3 protein sequence are merged under the most common genes and DNA. TCRdb assigned the V and J calls; the authors' analysis was not used. This sample lists 390,000 or so distinct CDR3 sequences; about 12% were detected once. The ten biggest clones cover approximately 20% of the sample.

According to the study, the label for this sample's time point signals: newly diagnosed GD, antithyroid drugs for less than 3 months. For both TCR sequencing and RNA sequencing, RNA was extracted from PBMCs in TRIzol. The diagnosis of Graves' disease followed American Thyroid Association guidelines. The patients came from an endocrinology department in Xi'an, China. From each patient, approximately 10 milliliters of peripheral blood was collected into an EDTA anticoagulant tube. Ficoll Paque Plus density gradient separation was used to isolate PBMCs, and no further T cell sorting was done. RNA quality was checked with an Agilent 2100 Bioanalyzer and agarose gel, and concentration with a NanoDrop 2000. This sample stems from a study of regulatory T cells in long-lasting Graves disease (dated by TCRdb to the early 2020s). Regarding the study in general: Newly diagnosed Graves' disease patients had taken antithyroid drugs for less than 3 months. Patients with persistent Graves' disease were compared with patients with newly diagnosed Graves' disease using TCR sequencing and RNA sequencing of peripheral blood. The study was conducted in China and was registered as a clinical trial. TCR sequencing covered 13 persistent and 20 or so newly diagnosed Graves' disease patients, some 35 samples in total. Broader findings and caveats from the paper: TRBV28, TRBJ1-2 and TRBJ2-5 were preferentially used in persistent disease, while TRBV20-1 and TRBJ2-1 were favored in newly diagnosed disease. Sequencing and analysis were limited to the TCR beta chain. Persistent Graves' disease patients showed lower TCR Shannon entropy and fewer highly expanded clones than newly diagnosed patients, suggesting clonal expansion. Because the primary lesion, thyroid tissue, could not be accessed, the study looked at peripheral blood alone. The authors acknowledged the small sample size as a limitation that may reduce accuracy. Patients with persistent disease shared more public clonotypes (about 3,000) than newly diagnosed patients did (966).

There are 16 amino acids in the CDR3, from cysteine to phenylalanine inclusive. CDR3 DNA is the only sequence kept; it has 48 bases, read in frame from the first base. CDR1 and CDR2, looked up from the germline V gene, are MNHEY and SVGAGI. Here V drops 2 bases and J drops 6 bases, and the junction holds 5 bases not matched to any gene. These sequences were also reported in another study, on T cells in Graves' hyperthyroidism and ophthalmopathy. Per the second study: Graves' hyperthyroidism was defined as stable when no progression to ophthalmopathy occurred over 18 months of follow-up. Hyperthyroidism patients were newly diagnosed, with disease duration under 2 months, and aged 18 to 65 years. Exclusion was applied to patients with uncontrolled infections, other autoimmune diseases, pregnancy or lactation. Diagnoses were based on clinical symptoms, serum thyroxine and TRAb, thyroid ultrasound and orbital computed tomography. A first-round RT-PCR of the TCR CDR3 used the HTBI primer set with the Qiagen OneStep RT-PCR kit. Most expanded thyroid clonotypes (frequency above 0.001) were also detected in blood, a finding suggesting that blood repertoires may reflect thyroid immune responses. In cross-validation, a model built on a 13 V-J signature told ophthalmopathy apart from stable hyperthyroidism with under 90% sensitivity and approximately 84% specificity, and in testing the same model reached 80%/75%. During validation, the model predicted progression to ophthalmopathy a median of approximately 6 months ahead of onset, with around 70% sensitivity and almost 75% specificity. To identify TCR V-J signatures that set the groups apart, the researchers used a discovery cohort of about a hundred patients, made up of approximately 43 with Graves' ophthalmopathy and 57 with stable Graves' hyperthyroidism. An independent validation cohort of about 19 hyperthyroidism patients and more than 15 patients who later progressed to ophthalmopathy tested prospective prediction of ophthalmopathy. The 100 discovery patients were randomly split 7:3 into training and test sets. In six Graves' hyperthyroidism patients, the study also compared T-cell repertoires from thyroid tissue with T-cell repertoires from blood. Once sampling was done, hyperthyroidism patients were given methimazole at a starting dose of 30 mg daily, whereas ophthalmopathy patients were given high-dose intravenous methylprednisolone. Libraries were constructed in a second round of multiplex PCR, after which size selection and purification were carried out. Sequencing of the libraries was done on an Illumina HiSeq2000 using paired-end 100 bp reads. Raw data were processed with SOAPnuke, discarding reads with adapters, uncalled bases, mean Phred below 15, or no exact constant-primer or identifier match. COPE v1.2.5 was used to merge the high-quality paired reads, and each unique nucleotide sequence was defined as a clonotype. MiTCR v1.1 was used to align clonotypes to the IMGT TRBV, TRBD and TRBJ reference segments. Analysis was restricted to V-J combinations with a frequency above 0.0001, which covered over 98% of repertoires. The TCS score was defined as F50 (clonal expansion) divided by E x V (chaos), with BLOSUM62-based TCRdist calculated between CDR3 peptides within each V-J. Welch's t-statistics and random forest reduced 514 V-J features to about 13, which were used in a naive Bayes classifier (R e1071). Sample size was not statistically predetermined, and blinding of investigators to group allocation was not performed. The paper describes TCR Vbeta CDR3 sequencing of 140 or so peripheral blood samples, made up of 43 ophthalmopathy patients, 70 to 80 hyperthyroidism patients and roughly 17 progressor patients.

The rearrangement combines TRBV6-5 with TRBJ2-3; TRBD2 agrees with 13 junctional bases. The clonotype was recovered from a woman aged 18-29 years with Graves disease. Donor details come from another sample of the same person, matched by shared clones. This sample comprised peripheral blood mononuclear cells (PBMCs), obtained at new diagnosis, from a patient treated with antithyroid drugs. The CDR3 region reads CASSYGLAGVWDTQYF. The DNA is as follows: TGTGCCAGCAGTTACGGACTAGCGGGAGTCTGGGATACGCAGTATTTT.